Below, 13 T cell receptor beta chains from the same sample are listed, as sequenced in a study of shared clonotypes between healthy human individuals. The naive CD8 subset, CD45RO-negative cells positively selected for CCR7, excluded terminally differentiated effector memory CD45RA+ cells. Generated by immunoSEQ multiplex PCR, the TCRdb table keeps only in-frame clones and is missing some. The table includes 2 million or so clones, about 95% detected once. The sequenced sample was naive CD8+ T cells sorted from blood. All receptors derive from a young man in good health.

This clone has a single count. The genes are TRBV28 and TRBJ2-1, with 9 bases matching TRBD1. Germline V gives CDR1 MDHEN, CDR2 SYDVKM. This CDR3 contains 15 residues. V was pared by 8 bases and J by 4 bases, with 9 bases of the junction left unmatched. The CDR3 sequence: CASQPSGQGYNEQFF. The CDR3 coding sequence is TGTGCCAGCCAGCCGTCGGGACAGGGTTACAATGAGCAGTTCTTC.

J is TRBJ2-5 and V is TRBV5-4, with 12 nucleotides matching TRBD2. CDR1 is SGHNT and CDR2 is YYREEE in the germline V gene (reference sequence). CDR3 length equals 15 residues. J was trimmed by 5 bases and V by 1 base; bases with no gene match: 3. The CDR3 DNA reads as TGTGCCAGCAGCTTGCGGACTAGCGGGGAGGAGACCCAGTACTTC. Amino acids: CASSLRTSGEETQYF.

The chain recombines TRBV27 with TRBJ1-4; no clear D gene. Germline loops: CDR1 MNHEY, CDR2 SMNVEV (reference sequence). This CDR3 is built from 15 residues. V lost 6 bases and J lost 0, with 11 bases in between. The CDR3 bases are TGTGCCAGCAGGGAGGGTGATGCAACTAATGAAAAACTGTTTTTT. Amino acid sequence: CASREGDATNEKLFF.

The rearrangement joins TRBV7-9 to TRBJ2-2, with 12 bases lining up with TRBD1. CDR1 SEHNR and CDR2 FQNEAQ come from the germline V gene (reference sequence). The J segment lost 7 bases and the V segment lost 5 bases, leaving 8 bases of the junction unmatched. The CDR3 is 16 amino acids. CDR3 protein: CASSPLGTGGFGELFF. The CDR3 DNA reads as TGTGCCAGCAGCCCCCTGGGGACAGGGGGCTTCGGGGAGCTGTTTTTT.

J is TRBJ2-7 and V is TRBV27; D gene ambiguous. V was shortened by 5 bases and J by 5 bases, with 19 bases between the two germline ends. CDR3 length: 15 amino acids. Germline values: CDR1 MNHEY, CDR2 SMNVEV (reference sequence). The DNA for the CDR3 is TGTGCCAGCAGTCCACGAGGACCTTCTTCGGACGAGCAGTACTTC. Protein product: CASSPRGPSSDEQYF.

This chain uses TRBV6-5 with TRBJ1-1; TRBD1 aligns across 8 bases. V lost 11 bases and J lost 6; bases outside the gene matches: 14. This CDR3 region has 14 residues. Per germline, CDR1 MNHEY and CDR2 SVGAGI. Here the CDR3 DNA reads TGTGCCGTATCACCAACGACAGGGGTGCCTGAAGCTTTCTTT. Its translation is CAVSPTTGVPEAFF.

V gene TRBV4-1 combines with J gene TRBJ2-7; the D gene is possibly TRBD2 (6 bases). The ends were cut back, 0 bases at V and 2 bases at J, with 17 bases in the middle. In germline, CDR1 is MGHRA, CDR2 YSYEKL. The CDR3 length is 17 residues. CDR3 protein: CASSQERLGLVPYEQYF. The CDR3 coding sequence is TGCGCCAGCAGCCAAGAACGCTTGGGACTCGTACCCTACGAGCAGTACTTC.

The J gene is TRBJ2-1, the V gene TRBV11-2, with D uncertain. The germline gives CDR1 SGHAT, CDR2 FQNNGV. CDR3 length: 14 residues. Trimming took 5 bases from V and 3 from J, leaving 11 bases between them. CDR3 region: CASSAKGLYNEQFF. CDR3 in DNA: TGTGCCAGCAGCGCCAAGGGCCTCTACAATGAGCAGTTCTTC.

The V and J genes are TRBV7-9 and TRBJ2-7, with D tentatively TRBD1 (5 bases). This CDR3 has 14 residues. The germline gives CDR1 SEHNR, CDR2 FQNEAQ (reference sequence). Trimming removed 1 base at V and 3 bases at J, with 10 bases between. The CDR3 coding sequence is TGTGCCAGCAGCTTAGTTACAGGTAACTACGAGCAGTACTTC. Amino acid sequence: CASSLVTGNYEQYF.

The chain carries TRBV28 and TRBJ1-1, with TRBD1 identical over 8 bases. The germline gives CDR1 MDHEN, CDR2 SYDVKM. This CDR3 is built from 14 residues. With V trimmed by 5 bases and J by 4 bases, 6 bases remained unmatched. CDR3 in DNA: TGTGCCAGCAGTCCACAGGGGGTGATCACTGAAGCTTTCTTT. This encodes CASSPQGVITEAFF.

The gene calls are TRBV7-2 and TRBJ2-7; D is possibly TRBD2 (6 bases). CDR1 SGHTA and CDR2 FQGNSA come from the germline V gene. This CDR3 is built from 15 residues. With 2 bases removed from V and 4 bases from J, the gap between germline ends came to 15 bases. The CDR3 region is CASSLHGSGVYEQYF. CDR3 coding DNA: TGTGCCAGCAGCTTACACGGTTCGGGGGTATACGAGCAGTACTTC.

The chain recombines TRBV7-2 with TRBJ2-3; D is possibly TRBD2 (5 bases). Germline loops: CDR1 SGHTA, CDR2 FQGNSA. Trimming took 4 bases from V and 4 from J, leaving 15 bases between them. CDR3 size: 15 residues. In DNA form, the CDR3 reads TGTGCCAGCAGCTCCCTCTCCCGGGGTGCAGATACGCAGTATTTT. Residues: CASSSLSRGADTQYF.

The rearrangement uses TRBV28 and TRBJ2-7; TRBD1 matches at 8 bases. The CDR3 has 16 amino acids. The V gene's germline CDR1 is MDHEN and CDR2 SYDVKM. V shed 5 bases, J shed 0 bases, and the junction held 9 bases outside the gene matches. The CDR3 here is CASSPPGQVISYEQYF. DNA of the CDR3: TGTGCCAGCAGTCCCCCGGGACAGGTGATCTCCTACGAGCAGTACTTC. Full variable domain (remainder filled in from reference TRBV28 and TRBJ2-7): DVKVTQSSRYLVKRTGEKVFLECVQDMDHENMFWYRQDPGLGLRLIYFSYDVKMKEKGDIPEGYSVSREKKERFSLILESASTNQTSMYLCASSPPGQVISYEQYFGPGTRLTVT.